These 29 T cell receptor beta chains came from one sample sequenced in a study of tumor and adjacent non-tumor tissue in lung cancer. The template was RNA from unsorted bulk tissue. Distant lung tissue was collected more than 3 cm away from the tumor edge. TCRbeta libraries were built with three rounds of nested PCR, modified from ARM-PCR. TCRdb redid the calling of the multiplex PCR reads with MiXCR, one entry per CDR3 protein. The sample records some 100,000 distinct CDR3 sequences, around three fifths being singletons. Sequencing input: distant non-tumor lung tissue. These receptors originate from a man aged 25 to 40 with non-small cell lung cancer.

The V call is TRBV20-1, the J call TRBJ2-2, with D perhaps matching TRBD2 (6 bases). The CDR3 has 15 amino acids. Per the germline V gene, CDR1 is DFQATT and CDR2 is SNEGSKA (reference sequence). V lost 7 bases, J lost 2 bases, and 17 bases lay in between. The CDR3 loop is CSVPRRGGNTGELFF. In DNA, the CDR3 is TGCAGTGTCCCTAGACGGGGAGGAAACACCGGGGAGCTGTTTTTT.

About this clonotype: A read error may produce the germline difference seen at one junction end. The chain recombines TRBV28 with TRBJ2-3; D may be TRBD2 (6 bases). Germline assignment: CDR1 MDHEN and CDR2 SYDVKM. The CDR3 is 15 amino acids. In nucleotides, the CDR3 is TGTGCCAGCAGCCCCGGGGGTTCTCACACAGATACGCAATATTTT. Translating gives CASSPGGSHTDTQYF. The whole variable domain, filled in from reference TRBV28 and TRBJ2-3, reads DVKVTQSSRYLVKRTGEKVFLECVQDMDHENMFWYRQDPGLGLRLIYFSYDVKMKEKGDIPEGYSVSREKKERFSLILESASTNQTSMYLCASSPGGSHTDTQYFGPGTRLTVL.

This clonotype was detected only a few times. V is TRBV7-9 and J is TRBJ1-6, with D unclear. V was cut by 5 bases and J by 8 bases, with 7 bases left in between. Germline V gives CDR1 SEHNR, CDR2 FQNEAQ (reference sequence). The CDR3 loop spans 12 amino acids. The CDR3 reads CASSLGDSPLHF. The CDR3 bases are TGTGCCAGCAGCCTCGGGGATTCACCCCTCCACTTT.

A note on this clonotype: One junction end disagrees with the germline gene, perhaps due to a read error. CDR3 region: CASSRRTHYDEQFF. CDR3 coding DNA: TGTGCCAGTAGTCGTCGGACCCACTACGATGAGCAGTTCTTC. The chain joins TRBV6-5 to TRBJ2-1; D uncertain. This CDR3 has 14 amino acids. The germline V gene encodes CDR1 MNHEY and CDR2 SVGAGI.

With regard to this clonotype: Sequence at one end of the junction differs from germline and may be a read error. V is TRBV20-1 and J is TRBJ1-1; D perhaps matches TRBD1 (6 bases). This CDR3 region has 13 residues. Germline CDR1 reads DFQATT; CDR2 reads SNEGSKA (reference sequence). CDR3 nucleotide sequence: TGCAGTACTAGGACAGACTCGAACATTGAAGCTTTCTTT. Its translation: CSTRTDSNIEAFF.

This clonotype was picked up a small number of times. One end of the junction fails to match germline, which may point to a read error. The chain recombines TRBV6-2 or TRBV6-3 with TRBJ2-5; possibly TRBD2 for D (5 bases). This CDR3 comprises 15 residues. In germline, CDR1 is MNHEY, CDR2 SVGEGT. The CDR3 sequence: CANTTPEGMEETQYF. CDR3 sequence (DNA): TGTGCCAACACCACCCCTGAGGGTATGGAAGAGACCCAATACTTC.

With regard to this clonotype: Germline is not matched at one junction end, which may reflect a read error. The V call is TRBV11-2, the J call TRBJ1-4; D is possibly TRBD1 (5 bases). CDR1 and CDR2 from the germline V gene are SGHAT and FQNNGV. The CDR3 is made up of 15 amino acids. CDR3 residues: CDSNSISGFSEKLFF. CDR3 sequence (DNA): TGTGACAGCAACTCTATTTCAGGGTTTTCTGAAAAACTGTTTTTT.

This clonotype was counted only a few times. In nucleotides, the CDR3 is TGTGCCAGCAGTTTACGGGACCGACCCTACGAGCAGTACTTC. This codes for CASSLRDRPYEQYF. The chain uses TRBV11-2 and TRBJ2-7; either TRBD1 or TRBD2 may fit D (5 bases each). This CDR3 contains 14 residues. The germline CDR1 and CDR2 sequences are SGHAT and FQNNGV. Trimming pared 6 bases from V and 2 bases from J, leaving 14 bases between.

This clonotype has ten or more counts. The chain recombines TRBV7-8 with TRBJ2-2; 7 bases are shared with TRBD2. The CDR3 contains 16 residues. The germline CDR1 and CDR2 sequences are SGHVS and FQNEAQ. The junction had 12 bases not matched to a gene; V was cut back by 5 bases and J by 6 bases. CDR3 nucleotides: TGTGCCAGCAGCCTGGGGGGGAGGGCCCGTCCCGGGGAGCTGTTTTTT. Its protein product is CASSLGGRARPGELFF.

Details on this clonotype: Just one base apart from a much larger clone, this may be a read error. The V call is TRBV29-1, the J call TRBJ2-1, with D uncertain. Germline CDR1 is SQVTM and CDR2 is ANQGSEA. The CDR3 has 12 residues. The CDR3 protein is CNVVNIYNEQFF. Here the CDR3 DNA reads TGCAACGTTGTGAATATCTACAATGAGCAGTTCTTC.

On this clonotype: The CDR3 carries no conserved terminal phenylalanine or tryptophan, so it likely arises from a read error. V usage is TRBV29-1 and J usage is TRBJ2-3; no clear D gene. The CDR3 sequence is 10 residues long. Germline V gene sequence: CDR1 SQVTM, CDR2 ANQGSEA. CDR3 loop: CNVVQHTQYY. The CDR3 DNA follows: TGCAACGTTGTCCAGCATACGCAGTATTAT.

On this clonotype: Germline is not matched at one junction end, which may reflect a read error. This rearrangement joins TRBV6-5 to TRBJ2-5; D gene ambiguous. Per germline, CDR1 MNHEY and CDR2 SVGAGI. This CDR3 is built from 11 residues. In DNA, the CDR3 is TGTGCCAACAGTCTCTACGATGCACAATACTTC. Translated, it gives CANSLYDAQYF.

This clonotype was observed at least ten times. This chain links TRBV14 with TRBJ2-1; D is undetermined. This CDR3 has 13 amino acids. Between the trimmed V and J ends, which lost 0 bases and 6 bases, there was a span of 6 bases. The germline CDR1 and CDR2 sequences are SGHDN and FVKESK. The CDR3 bases are TGTGCCAGCAGCCAAGACTATCTCAATGAGCAGTTCTTC. As protein: CASSQDYLNEQFF. Full variable domain (missing parts from reference TRBV14 and TRBJ2-1): EAGVTQFPSHSVIEKGQTVTLRCDPISGHDNLYWYRRVMGKEIKFLLHFVKESKQDESGMPNNRFLAERTGGTYSTLKVQPAELEDSGVYFCASSQDYLNEQFFGPGTRLTVL.

Regarding this clonotype: One end of the junction fails to match germline, which may point to a read error. The rearrangement links TRBV12-3 or TRBV12-4 to TRBJ2-2; 7 bases align to TRBD1. The CDR3 consists of 15 residues. The CDR3 is CTSSSPMAPQGDLFF. In DNA form, the CDR3 reads TGTACCAGCAGTTCCCCGATGGCCCCTCAGGGGGACCTGTTTTTT.

As for this clonotype: The CDR3 carries no conserved terminal phenylalanine or tryptophan, so it likely arises from a read error. This chain joins TRBV4-3 and TRBJ1-4; D remains ambiguous. Germline values: CDR1 LGHNA, CDR2 YSLEER. The CDR3 extends over 15 amino acids. CDR3 DNA sequence: TGCGTCAGCAGCGCTACCCTCGGGTGGAGCGAAAAACTGTTTCTT. This gives the protein CVSSATLGWSEKLFL.

This clonotype has ten or more counts. The rearrangement joins TRBV29-1 to TRBJ2-7; either TRBD1 or TRBD2 may supply D (5 bases each). Germline V gene lookup returns CDR1 SQVTM and CDR2 ANQGSEA. This CDR3 is built from 13 residues. The V and J ends lost 1 base and 2 bases respectively, with 9 bases between them. CDR3 DNA: TGCAGCGTTGAAGGGGACGGGACCTACGAGCAGTACTTC. This encodes CSVEGDGTYEQYF.

The chain links TRBV7-2 to TRBJ2-1, with TRBD2 identical over 10 bases. Germline trimming cut 7 bases from V and 5 bases from J; bases unmatched to any gene: 14. This CDR3 is 17 amino acids long. The germline V gene encodes CDR1 SGHTA and CDR2 FQGNSA. The CDR3: CASNLALAGVSNNEQFF. For the CDR3, the DNA is TGTGCCAGCAACCTAGCCCTAGCGGGAGTCAGTAACAATGAGCAGTTCTTC. Using reference TRBV7-2 and TRBJ2-1 for the parts outside the CDR3, the full variable domain is GAGVSQSPSNKVTEKGKDVELRCDPISGHTALYWYRQSLGQGLEFLIYFQGNSAPDKSGLPSDRFSAERTGGSVSTLTIQRTQQEDSAVYLCASNLALAGVSNNEQFFGPGTRLTVL.

This clonotype was counted a few times. V and J are TRBV7-9 and TRBJ2-3; D may be TRBD1 (6 bases). The CDR3 loop spans 13 amino acids. Deletions cut 10 bases from V and 6 bases from J, with 17 bases between. Germline assignment: CDR1 SEHNR and CDR2 FQNEAQ (reference sequence). In nucleotides, the CDR3 is TGTGCCACCTCAGGGGCCAGGGAGGATACGCAGTATTTT. As protein: CATSGAREDTQYF.

This clonotype turned up a few times. A much larger clonotype is one base distant, so this may be a read error. The chain links TRBV20-1 to TRBJ2-1; 8 bases map to TRBD1. This CDR3 spans 14 amino acids. From germline, CDR1 is DFQATT and CDR2 SNEGSKA (reference sequence). The CDR3 region has the DNA TGCAGTATTACCGAGACAGGGGTAGGCAATGAGCAGTCCTTC. Protein product: CSITETGVGNEQSF.

Many counts were recorded for this clonotype. One end of the junction does not line up with germline, which may come from a read error. V gene TRBV12-3 or TRBV12-4 combines with J gene TRBJ2-1; 9 nucleotides agree with TRBD1. There are 15 residues in the CDR3. The CDR3 sequence is CASSERDRVFNGQFF. In DNA, the CDR3 is TGTGCCAGCAGCGAACGGGACAGGGTTTTCAATGGGCAGTTCTTC.

About this clonotype itself: Given a much more abundant clone one base away, this may be a read error. This rearrangement joins TRBV6-5 to TRBJ1-2, with unresolved D. Germline assignment: CDR1 MNHEY and CDR2 SVGAGI. CDR3 size: 14 residues. This CDR3 is CASSHSIRDYGYTF. The CDR3 DNA reads as TGTGCCAGCAGTCACTCGATTCGGGACTATGGCTACACCTTC.

The chain has TRBV10-2 and TRBJ2-1, with 8 bases matching TRBD2. This CDR3 spans 15 amino acids. Germline-derived CDR1 and CDR2 are WSHSY and SAAADI. V lost 4 bases and J lost 12; bases outside the gene matches: 14. CDR3 in amino acids: CASSVAGRAYSGQFF. CDR3 sequence (DNA): TGCGCCAGCAGTGTAGCGGGAAGGGCCTACAGTGGGCAGTTCTTC.

The sample holds many counts of this clonotype. V is TRBV20-1 and J is TRBJ2-7; perhaps TRBD2 as D (6 bases). The CDR3 is 14 residues long. Looked up from germline, CDR1 is DFQATT and CDR2 is SNEGSKA (reference sequence). Trimming cost V 3 bases and J 5 bases, with 17 bases left between them. This CDR3 is CSASGGRGSDEQYF. The CDR3, as DNA: TGCAGTGCTAGTGGGGGGAGAGGGTCAGACGAGCAGTACTTC.

This clonotype has a count of ten or more. The rearrangement links TRBV4-2 to TRBJ1-1; tentative D call: TRBD1 (5 bases). Germline V CDR1 and CDR2: LGHNA, YNFKEQ. Trimming took off 0 bases at V and 4 bases at J, with 12 bases between the two ends. The CDR3 covers 15 residues. In DNA, the CDR3 is TGTGCCAGCAGCCAAGATCAATCCAGGGTCACTGAAGCTTTCTTT. Protein product: CASSQDQSRVTEAFF.

This clonotype has just one count. One base away lies a much larger clone, so this may be a sequencing read error. The conserved closing phenylalanine or tryptophan is absent in this CDR3, likely reflecting a read error. This chain uses TRBV11-2 with TRBJ2-5; 8 nucleotides line up with TRBD2. Unmatched junction bases numbered 14, after V lost 1 base and J lost 1 base. Germline V gene lookup returns CDR1 SGHAT and CDR2 FQNNGV. This CDR3 has 19 residues. Here the CDR3 reads CASSLGSVWSGGLQETQYS. CDR3 bases: TGTGCCAGCAGCTTAGGGTCGGTCTGGAGCGGGGGTCTCCAAGAGACCCAGTACTCC.

In the case of this clonotype: A read error may account for a junction end that differs from germline. The V and J genes are TRBV29-1 and TRBJ1-2, with D maybe TRBD1 (6 bases). CDR1 is SQVTM and CDR2 is ANQGSEA in the germline V gene. The CDR3 runs 12 residues. The CDR3 sequence is CSIADSYYDYTF. CDR3 DNA: TGCAGCATTGCGGACAGCTACTATGACTACACCTTC.

This chain links TRBV4-3 with TRBJ2-1; perhaps TRBD1 as D (6 bases). CDR3 length: 13 residues. The germline CDR1 and CDR2 sequences are LGHNA and YSLEER. The V end lost 9 bases, the J end lost 8 bases, and 17 bases lay between the germline ends. For the CDR3, the DNA is TGCGCCAGTAGTGACAGGTCTAATTATGAGCAGTTCTTC. Translation gives CASSDRSNYEQFF.

This chain connects TRBV19 to TRBJ1-1; TRBD1 is a possible D gene (5 bases). The ends were cut back, 10 bases at V and 4 bases at J, with 19 bases in the middle. Germline CDR1 and CDR2: LNHDA and SQIVND (reference sequence). CDR3 length: 14 residues. This CDR3 is CATGQGDSRTEAFF. The CDR3, as DNA: TGTGCCACTGGCCAAGGGGACTCTCGCACTGAAGCTTTCTTT. Full variable domain (remainder filled in from reference TRBV19 and TRBJ1-1): DGGITQSPKYLFRKEGQNVTLSCEQNLNHDAMYWYRQDPGQGLRLIYYSQIVNDFQKGDIAEGYSVSREKKESFPLTVTSAQKNPTAFYLCATGQGDSRTEAFFGQGTRLTVV.

In the case of this clonotype: A clone one base away is much larger, so this may be a read error. The CDR3 reads CASSQQVSMGYTF. In DNA form, the CDR3 reads TGTGCCAGCAGCCAACAGGTATCAATGGGCTACACCTTC. The V gene is TRBV5-4, the J gene TRBJ1-2; D perhaps matches TRBD1 (5 bases). The CDR3 loop spans 13 amino acids. Germline V gene lookup returns CDR1 SGHNT and CDR2 YYREEE (reference sequence). Deletions cut 4 bases from V and 8 bases from J, with 15 bases between.